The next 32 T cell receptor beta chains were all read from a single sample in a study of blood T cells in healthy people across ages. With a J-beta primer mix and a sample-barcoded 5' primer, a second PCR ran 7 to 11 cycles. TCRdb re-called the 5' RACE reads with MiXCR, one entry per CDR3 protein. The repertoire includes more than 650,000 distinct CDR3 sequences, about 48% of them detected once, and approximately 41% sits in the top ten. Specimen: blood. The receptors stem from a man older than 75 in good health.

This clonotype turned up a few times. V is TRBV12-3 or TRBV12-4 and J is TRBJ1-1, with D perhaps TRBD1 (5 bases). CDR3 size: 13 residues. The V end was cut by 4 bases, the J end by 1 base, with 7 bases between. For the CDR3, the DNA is TGTGCCAGCAGTTCGGGGGGGAACACTGAAGCTTTCTTT. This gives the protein CASSSGGNTEAFF.

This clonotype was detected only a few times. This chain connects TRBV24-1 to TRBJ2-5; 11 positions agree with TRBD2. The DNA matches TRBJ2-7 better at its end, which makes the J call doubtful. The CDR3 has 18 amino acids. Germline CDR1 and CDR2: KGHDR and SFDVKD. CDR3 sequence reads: CASTATPGLAGLLDEQYF. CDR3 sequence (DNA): TGTGCCTCTACAGCAACCCCTGGACTAGCGGGCCTCTTGGACGAGCAGTACTTC.

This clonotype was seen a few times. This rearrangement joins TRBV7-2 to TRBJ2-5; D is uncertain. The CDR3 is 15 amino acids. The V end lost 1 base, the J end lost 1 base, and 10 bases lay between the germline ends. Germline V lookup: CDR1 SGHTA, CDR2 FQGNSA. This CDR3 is CASSLGGSAQETQYF. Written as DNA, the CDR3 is TGTGCCAGCAGCTTAGGGGGTTCCGCCCAAGAGACCCAGTACTTC.

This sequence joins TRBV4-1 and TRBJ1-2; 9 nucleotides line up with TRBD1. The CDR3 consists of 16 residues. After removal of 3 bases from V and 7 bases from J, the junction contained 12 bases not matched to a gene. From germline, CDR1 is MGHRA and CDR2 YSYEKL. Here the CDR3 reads CASSHHAGTGRCGYTF. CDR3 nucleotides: TGCGCCAGCAGCCATCATGCCGGGACAGGGAGATGTGGCTACACCTTC.

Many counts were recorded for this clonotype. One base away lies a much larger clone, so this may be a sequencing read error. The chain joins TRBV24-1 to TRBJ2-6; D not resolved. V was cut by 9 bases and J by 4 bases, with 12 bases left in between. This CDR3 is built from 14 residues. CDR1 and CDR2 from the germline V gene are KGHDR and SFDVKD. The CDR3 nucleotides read TGTGCCACCCAAACAGCCCACGGGGCCAACGTCCTGACTTTC. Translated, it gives CATQTAHGANVLTF.

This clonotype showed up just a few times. CDR3 amino acids: CASSPLRGSYEQYF. CDR3 bases: TGTGCCAGCAGTCCTCTCAGGGGGTCCTACGAGCAGTACTTC. V usage is TRBV12-3 or TRBV12-4 and J usage is TRBJ2-4; 7 positions agree with TRBD1. The J call may be faulty, since TRBJ2-7 better matches the DNA end. The CDR3 is made up of 14 amino acids.

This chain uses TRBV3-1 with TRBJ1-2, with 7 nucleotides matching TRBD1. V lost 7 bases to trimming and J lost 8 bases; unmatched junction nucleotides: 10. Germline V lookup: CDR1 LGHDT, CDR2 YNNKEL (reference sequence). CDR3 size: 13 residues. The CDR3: CASNTRQGYGYTF. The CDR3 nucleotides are TGTGCCAGCAACACGAGACAGGGTTACGGCTACACCTTC.

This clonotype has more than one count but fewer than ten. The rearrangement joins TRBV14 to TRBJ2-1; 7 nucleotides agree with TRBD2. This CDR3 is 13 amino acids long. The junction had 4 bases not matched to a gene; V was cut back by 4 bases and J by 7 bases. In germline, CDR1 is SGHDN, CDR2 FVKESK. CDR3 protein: CASSPGLVNEQFF. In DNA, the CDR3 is TGTGCCAGCAGCCCAGGACTAGTAAATGAGCAGTTCTTC.

CDR3 loop: CASSGRGRLRETQYF. The DNA of the CDR3 is TGTGCCAGCAGTGGCAGGGGTCGATTGCGGGAGACCCAGTACTTC. This chain joins TRBV2 and TRBJ2-5, with D possibly being TRBD1 (6 bases). From germline, CDR1 is SNHLY and CDR2 FYNNEI. The CDR3 loop spans 15 amino acids. Trimming shortened V by 4 bases and J by 5 bases, and 17 bases separated the two germline ends. Supplemented by reference TRBV2 and TRBJ2-5, the full variable domain reads EPEVTQTPSHQVTQMGQEVILRCVPISNHLYFYWYRQILGQKVEFLVSFYNNEISEKSEIFDDQFSVERPDGSNFTLKIRSTKLEDSAMYFCASSGRGRLRETQYFGPGTRLLVL.

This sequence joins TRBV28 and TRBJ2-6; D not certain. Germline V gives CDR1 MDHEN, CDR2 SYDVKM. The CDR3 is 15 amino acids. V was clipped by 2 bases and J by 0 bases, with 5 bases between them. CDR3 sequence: CASSLRSSGANVLTF. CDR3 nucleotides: TGTGCCAGCAGTTTACGTAGCTCTGGGGCCAACGTCCTGACTTTC.

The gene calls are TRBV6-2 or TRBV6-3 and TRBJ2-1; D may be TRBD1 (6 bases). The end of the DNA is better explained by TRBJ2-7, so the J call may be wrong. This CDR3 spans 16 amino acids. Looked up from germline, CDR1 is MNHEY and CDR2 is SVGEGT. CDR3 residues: CASSPPPDRRYNEQYF. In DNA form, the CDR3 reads TGTGCCAGCAGTCCGCCCCCGGACAGACGATACAATGAGCAGTACTTC.

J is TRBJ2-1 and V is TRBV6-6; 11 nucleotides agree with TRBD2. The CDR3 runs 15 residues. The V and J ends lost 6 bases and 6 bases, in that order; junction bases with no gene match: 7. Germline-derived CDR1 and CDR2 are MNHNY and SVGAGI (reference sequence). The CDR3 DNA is TGTGCCAGCAGCCCCACTAGCGGGAGTGGCAATGAGCAGTTCTTC. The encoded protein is CASSPTSGSGNEQFF.

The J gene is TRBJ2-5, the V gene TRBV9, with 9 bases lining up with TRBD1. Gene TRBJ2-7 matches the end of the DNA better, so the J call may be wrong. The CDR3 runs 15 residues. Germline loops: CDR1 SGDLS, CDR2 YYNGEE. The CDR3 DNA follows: TGTGCCAGCAGCGTAGGGGACAGGGACCTTTACGAGCAGTACTTC. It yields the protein CASSVGDRDLYEQYF.

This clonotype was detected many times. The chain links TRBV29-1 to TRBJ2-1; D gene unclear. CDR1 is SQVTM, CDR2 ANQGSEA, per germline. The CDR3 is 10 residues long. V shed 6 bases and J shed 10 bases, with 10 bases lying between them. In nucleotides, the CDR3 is TGCAGCGTGCGCGTAGAGGAGCAGTTCTTC. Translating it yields CSVRVEEQFF.

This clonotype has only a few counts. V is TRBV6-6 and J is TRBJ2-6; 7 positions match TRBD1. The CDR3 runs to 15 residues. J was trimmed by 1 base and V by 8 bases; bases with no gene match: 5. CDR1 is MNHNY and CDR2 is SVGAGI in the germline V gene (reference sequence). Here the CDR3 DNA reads TGTGCCAGCTCAGGGGGTTCTTCTGGGGCCAACGTCCTGACTTTC. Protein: CASSGGSSGANVLTF.

The chain's CDR3 is CASSPETGANSYNEQFF. In DNA form, the CDR3 reads TGTGCCAGCTCACCAGAGACAGGAGCAAACTCCTACAATGAGCAGTTCTTC. This chain connects TRBV18 to TRBJ2-1; D is possibly TRBD1 (6 bases). Germline V gene data show CDR1 as KGHSH and CDR2 as LQKENI. Trimming pared 2 bases from V and 0 bases from J, leaving 14 bases between. This CDR3 region has 17 residues.

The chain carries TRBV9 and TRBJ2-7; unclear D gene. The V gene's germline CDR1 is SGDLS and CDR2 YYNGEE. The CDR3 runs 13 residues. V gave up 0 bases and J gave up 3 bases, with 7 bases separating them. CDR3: CASSVDKGYEQYF. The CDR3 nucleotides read TGTGCCAGCAGCGTAGACAAGGGCTACGAGCAGTACTTC.

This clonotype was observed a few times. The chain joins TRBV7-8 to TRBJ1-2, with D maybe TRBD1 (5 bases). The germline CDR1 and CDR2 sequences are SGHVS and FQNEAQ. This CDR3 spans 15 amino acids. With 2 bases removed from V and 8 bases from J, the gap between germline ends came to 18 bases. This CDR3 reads CASSLSGPTGQGYTF. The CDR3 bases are TGTGCCAGCAGCTTAAGTGGCCCGACGGGGCAGGGCTACACCTTC.

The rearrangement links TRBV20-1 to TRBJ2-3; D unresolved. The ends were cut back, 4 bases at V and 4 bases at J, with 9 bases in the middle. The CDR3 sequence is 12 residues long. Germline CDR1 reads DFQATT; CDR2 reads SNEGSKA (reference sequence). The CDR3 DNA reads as TGCAGTGCTATTGCGGATCCAGATACGCAGTATTTT. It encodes CSAIADPDTQYF.

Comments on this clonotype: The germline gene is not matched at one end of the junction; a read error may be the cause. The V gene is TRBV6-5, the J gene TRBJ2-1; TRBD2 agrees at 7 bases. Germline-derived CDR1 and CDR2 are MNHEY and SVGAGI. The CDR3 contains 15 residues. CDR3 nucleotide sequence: TGTGTCAGCAGGAACCGGGACTACACGAACAATGAGCAGTTCTTC. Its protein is CVSRNRDYTNNEQFF.

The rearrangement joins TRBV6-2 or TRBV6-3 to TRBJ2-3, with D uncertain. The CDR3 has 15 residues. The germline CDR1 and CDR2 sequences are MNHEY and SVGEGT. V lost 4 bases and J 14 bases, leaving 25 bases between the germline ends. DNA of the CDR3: TGTGCCAGCAGTTCCCAGGAACTTTTACACAGATACGCGTATTTT. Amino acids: CASSSQELLHRYAYF.

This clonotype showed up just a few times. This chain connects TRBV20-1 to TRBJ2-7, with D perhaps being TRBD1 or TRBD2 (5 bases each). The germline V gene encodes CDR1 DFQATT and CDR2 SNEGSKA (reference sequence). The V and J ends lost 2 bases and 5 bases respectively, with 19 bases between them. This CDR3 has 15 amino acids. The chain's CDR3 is CSARFLAERGHEQYF. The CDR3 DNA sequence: TGCAGTGCTAGATTCTTAGCCGAGAGGGGCCACGAGCAGTACTTC.

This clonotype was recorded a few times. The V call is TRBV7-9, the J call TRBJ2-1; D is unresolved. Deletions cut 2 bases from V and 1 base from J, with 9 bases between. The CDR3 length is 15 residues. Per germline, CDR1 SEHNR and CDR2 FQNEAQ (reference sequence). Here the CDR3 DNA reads TGTGCCAGCAGCTTAAGCCTTCTATCCTACAATGAGCAGTTCTTC. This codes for CASSLSLLSYNEQFF.

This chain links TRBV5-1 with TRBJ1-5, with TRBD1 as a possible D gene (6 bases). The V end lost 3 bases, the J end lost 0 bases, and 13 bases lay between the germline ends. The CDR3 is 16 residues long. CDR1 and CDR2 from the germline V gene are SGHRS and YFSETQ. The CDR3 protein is CASSYRDIFSNQPQHF. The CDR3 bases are TGCGCCAGCAGCTACCGGGACATTTTTAGCAATCAGCCCCAGCATTTT.

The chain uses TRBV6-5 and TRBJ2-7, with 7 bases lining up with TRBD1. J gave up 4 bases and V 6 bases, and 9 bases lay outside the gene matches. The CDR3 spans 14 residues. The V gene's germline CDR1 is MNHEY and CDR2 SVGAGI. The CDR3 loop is CASSTGDEFYEQYF. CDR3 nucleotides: TGTGCCAGCAGCACAGGGGATGAGTTTTACGAGCAGTACTTC.

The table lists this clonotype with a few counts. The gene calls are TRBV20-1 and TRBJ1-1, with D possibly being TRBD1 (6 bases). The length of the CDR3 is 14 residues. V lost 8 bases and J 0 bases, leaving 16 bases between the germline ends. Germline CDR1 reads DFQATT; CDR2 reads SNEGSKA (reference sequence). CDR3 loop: CSPLDNRVNTEAFF. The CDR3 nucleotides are TGCAGTCCACTAGATAACAGGGTGAACACTGAAGCTTTCTTT.

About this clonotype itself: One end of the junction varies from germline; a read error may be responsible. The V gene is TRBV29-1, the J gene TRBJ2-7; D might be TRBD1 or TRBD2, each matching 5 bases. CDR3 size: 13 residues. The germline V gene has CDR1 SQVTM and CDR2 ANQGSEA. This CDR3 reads CSVRAGSSYVQYF. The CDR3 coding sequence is TGCAGCGTCCGGGCAGGGAGCTCCTACGTGCAGTACTTC.

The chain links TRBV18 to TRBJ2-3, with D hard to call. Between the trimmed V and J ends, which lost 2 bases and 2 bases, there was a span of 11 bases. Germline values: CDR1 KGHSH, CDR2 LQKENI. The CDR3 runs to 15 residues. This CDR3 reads CASSPSLPTTDTQYF. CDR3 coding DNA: TGTGCCAGCTCACCATCTCTTCCCACCACAGATACGCAGTATTTT.

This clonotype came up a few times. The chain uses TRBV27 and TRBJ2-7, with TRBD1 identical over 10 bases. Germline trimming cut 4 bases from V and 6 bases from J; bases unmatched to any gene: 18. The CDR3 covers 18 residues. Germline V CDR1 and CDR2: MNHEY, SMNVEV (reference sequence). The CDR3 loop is CASSYWTGGAGVPSEQYF. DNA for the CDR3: TGTGCCAGCAGTTACTGGACAGGGGGGGCGGGAGTACCCTCCGAGCAGTACTTC.

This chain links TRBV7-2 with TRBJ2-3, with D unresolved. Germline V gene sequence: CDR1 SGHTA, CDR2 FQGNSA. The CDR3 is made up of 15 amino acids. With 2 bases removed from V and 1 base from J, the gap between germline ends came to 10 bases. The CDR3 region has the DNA TGTGCCAGCAGCTTAAGTTGGATCGGCACAGATACGCAGTATTTT. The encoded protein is CASSLSWIGTDTQYF. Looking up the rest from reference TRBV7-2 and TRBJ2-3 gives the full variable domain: GAGVSQSPSNKVTEKGKDVELRCDPISGHTALYWYRQSLGQGLEFLIYFQGNSAPDKSGLPSDRFSAERTGGSVSTLTIQRTQQEDSAVYLCASSLSWIGTDTQYFGPGTRLTVL.

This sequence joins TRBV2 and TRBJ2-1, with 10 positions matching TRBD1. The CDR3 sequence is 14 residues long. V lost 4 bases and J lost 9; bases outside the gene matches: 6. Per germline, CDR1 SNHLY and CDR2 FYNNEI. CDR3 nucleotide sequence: TGTGCCAGCAGTGTTGGACAGGGGGATGGTGAGCAGTTCTTC. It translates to CASSVGQGDGEQFF.

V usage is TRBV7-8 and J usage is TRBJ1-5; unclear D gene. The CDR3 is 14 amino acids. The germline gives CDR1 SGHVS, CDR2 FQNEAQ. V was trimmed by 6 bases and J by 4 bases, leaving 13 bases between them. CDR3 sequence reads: CASSLGPQNQPQHF. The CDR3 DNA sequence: TGTGCCAGCAGTTTGGGTCCGCAAAATCAGCCCCAGCATTTT. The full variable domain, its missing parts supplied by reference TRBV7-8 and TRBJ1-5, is GAGVSQSPRYKVAKRGQDVALRCDPISGHVSLFWYQQALGQGPEFLTYFQNEAQLDKSGLPSDRFFAERPEGSVSTLKIQRTQQEDSAVYLCASSLGPQNQPQHFGDGTRLSIL.